The 25 T cell receptor beta chains below were found in one sample sequenced in a study of shared clonotypes between healthy human individuals. Sequencing was performed with immunoSEQ multiplex PCR; in TCRdb, only in-frame clones are kept and a portion is missing. The sample yields 2 million or so clones, roughly 94% seen once. Naive CD8 cells were CD45RO-negative, positively selected for CCR7, excluding terminally differentiated effector memory CD45RA+ cells. Material: naive CD8+ T cells sorted from blood. The receptor set was obtained from a man in his late teens or twenties in good health.

The V gene is TRBV27, the J gene TRBJ1-1; D possibly corresponds to TRBD1 (5 bases). Trimming pared 0 bases from V and 4 bases from J, leaving 12 bases between. Germline CDR1 and CDR2: MNHEY and SMNVEV (reference sequence). The CDR3 runs 15 residues. This CDR3 reads CASSLSFQGITEAFF. CDR3 bases: TGTGCCAGCAGTTTATCCTTTCAGGGTATCACTGAAGCTTTCTTT.

This clone was counted a few times. This chain connects TRBV7-8 to TRBJ2-7; 7 bases agree with TRBD1. V shed 5 bases and J 6 bases; nucleotides not matched to a gene: 7. The CDR3 is 13 amino acids. Per the germline V gene, CDR1 is SGHVS and CDR2 is FQNEAQ. For the CDR3, the DNA is TGTGCCAGCAGCAAAGGGGGCACGACCGAGCAGTACTTC. Translated: CASSKGGTTEQYF.

Notes on this clone: Other DNA sequences in this sample translate to the same CDR3. The rearrangement uses TRBV5-1 and TRBJ2-3; D may be TRBD1 (6 bases). Germline V gives CDR1 SGHRS, CDR2 YFSETQ. V gave up 2 bases and J gave up 5 bases, with 6 bases separating them. The CDR3 is 12 residues long. CDR3 in amino acids: CASSLGGDTQYF. Here the CDR3 DNA reads TGCGCCAGCAGCTTAGGGGGAGATACGCAGTATTTT.

The CDR3 DNA reads as TGTGCCAGCAGCTCACGGGACACCTACTACAATGAGCAGTTCTTC. Translated: CASSSRDTYYNEQFF. V usage is TRBV5-6 and J usage is TRBJ2-1; TRBD1 might be the D (6 bases). This CDR3 has 15 amino acids. Per the germline V gene, CDR1 is SGHDT and CDR2 is YYEEEE. V lost 3 bases, J lost 3 bases, and 13 bases lay in between.

The DNA of the CDR3 is TGCGCCAGCAGGGACGTGGCTAGCGGAACCTACGAGCAGTACTTC. Its protein is CASRDVASGTYEQYF. This chain links TRBV4-1 with TRBJ2-7, with 7 bases aligning to TRBD2. Germline CDR1 MGHRA, CDR2 YSYEKL. This CDR3 contains 15 residues. V was clipped by 6 bases and J by 2 bases; unmatched bases: 10.

On this clone: Other DNA sequences within the sample encode an identical CDR3. The rearrangement links TRBV27 to TRBJ1-4, with D possibly matching TRBD1 (6 bases). Trimming cost V 2 bases and J 4 bases, with 8 bases left between them. The CDR3 sequence is 14 residues long. The germline V gene encodes CDR1 MNHEY and CDR2 SMNVEV (reference sequence). The CDR3 DNA reads TGTGCCAGCAGTTTACAGGGGAGTAATGAAAAACTGTTTTTT. It translates to CASSLQGSNEKLFF.

The rearrangement joins TRBV6-5 to TRBJ2-1, with D possibly being TRBD2 (6 bases). The germline V gene has CDR1 MNHEY and CDR2 SVGAGI. V was cut by 4 bases and J by 7 bases, with 14 bases left in between. This CDR3 region has 14 residues. For the CDR3, the DNA is TGTGCCAGCAGTTCCCGACTAGAGTTGAATGAGCAGTTCTTC. It yields the protein CASSSRLELNEQFF.

A single count supports this clone. V gene TRBV15 combines with J gene TRBJ1-1, with D perhaps matching TRBD1 (6 bases). In germline, CDR1 is LNHNV, CDR2 YYDKDF (reference sequence). V was pared by 4 bases and J by 1 base, with 19 bases between. The CDR3 is made up of 17 amino acids. As DNA, the CDR3 is TGTGCCACCAGCACTGGGACGTTTGGGGGGCAGAACACTGAAGCTTTCTTT. Encoded protein: CATSTGTFGGQNTEAFF.

The rearrangement joins TRBV6-8 to TRBJ2-3; 7 bases are shared with TRBD2. The CDR3 consists of 17 residues. From germline, CDR1 is MNHGY and CDR2 SAAAGT. V lost 2 bases to trimming and J lost 3 bases; unmatched junction nucleotides: 11. CDR3 nucleotide sequence: TGTGCCAGCAGTTACCGCCCCCAGGGAGGGCCAACAGATACGCAGTATTTT. Translation: CASSYRPQGGPTDTQYF.

With respect to this clone: The same CDR3 also results from other DNA sequences found in this sample. V usage is TRBV4-1 and J usage is TRBJ2-7, with no clear D. This CDR3 comprises 12 residues. The germline CDR1 and CDR2 sequences are MGHRA and YSYEKL. The V gene lost 0 bases and the J gene lost 8 bases, with 8 bases spanning the gap. The CDR3 bases are TGCGCCAGCAGCCAAGATGGAGCAAAGCAGTACTTC. Amino acids: CASSQDGAKQYF.

The chain links TRBV7-9 to TRBJ1-1; D remains unclear. Deletions cut 0 bases from V and 0 bases from J, with 8 bases between. Germline V gene data show CDR1 as SEHNR and CDR2 as FQNEAQ (reference sequence). The CDR3 sequence is 15 residues long. CDR3 nucleotide sequence: TGTGCCAGCAGCTTAGCATCCACCATGAACACTGAAGCTTTCTTT. It codes for CASSLASTMNTEAFF.

J is TRBJ1-2 and V is TRBV29-1, with 7 nucleotides matching TRBD1. The CDR3 spans 16 residues. The germline CDR1 and CDR2 sequences are SQVTM and ANQGSEA. Trimming at V came to 6 bases and at J to 4 bases, leaving 17 bases not matched to a gene. CDR3 DNA sequence: TGCAGCGTCGCCAGGATTACAGGGGAGAGGGCCTATGGCTACACCTTC. This encodes CSVARITGERAYGYTF.

V and J are TRBV6-1 and TRBJ2-7; tentatively, D is TRBD1 (6 bases). The V and J ends lost 2 bases and 0 bases respectively, with 14 bases between them. The CDR3 length is 16 residues. Germline V gives CDR1 MNHNS, CDR2 SASEGT. CDR3 region: CASSEKGEDSSYEQYF. DNA for the CDR3: TGTGCCAGCAGTGAAAAAGGTGAGGACAGCTCCTACGAGCAGTACTTC.

The gene calls are TRBV28 and TRBJ1-2, with D perhaps matching TRBD1 (6 bases). In germline, CDR1 is MDHEN, CDR2 SYDVKM. The CDR3 runs to 23 residues. The germline V and J ends were trimmed by 2 bases and 4 bases, with 38 bases remaining between them. The CDR3 DNA follows: TGTGCCAGCAGTTTAGCTCCTCGATCATTTGGACAGTCCACCCCCCGCATAATCTATGGCTACACCTTC. Its protein product is CASSLAPRSFGQSTPRIIYGYTF.

This clone appeared a single time. This rearrangement joins TRBV7-9 to TRBJ2-1; 8 bases map to TRBD1. The CDR3 runs 13 residues. Germline CDR1 and CDR2: SEHNR and FQNEAQ (reference sequence). V shed 5 bases, J shed 5 bases, and the junction held 2 bases outside the gene matches. The CDR3: CASSPRGHNEQFF. CDR3 nucleotide sequence: TGTGCCAGCAGCCCCAGGGGGCACAATGAGCAGTTCTTC.

The V and J genes are TRBV7-6 and TRBJ1-6; 10 bases fit TRBD1. J lost 14 bases, V lost 4 bases, and 14 bases had no gene match. CDR1 SGHVS and CDR2 FNYEAQ come from the germline V gene. The CDR3 contains 16 residues. The CDR3 DNA sequence: TGTGCCAGCAGCTCGAGCCTGACAGGGGGCGAGATAGCCCTCCACTTT. It translates to CASSSSLTGGEIALHF.

The chain links TRBV7-9 to TRBJ1-4, with D perhaps TRBD1 (5 bases). V was clipped by 0 bases and J by 3 bases, with 8 bases between them. This CDR3 is 15 amino acids long. Germline V CDR1 and CDR2: SEHNR, FQNEAQ (reference sequence). The chain's CDR3 is CASSLAQGANEKLFF. CDR3 DNA sequence: TGTGCCAGCAGCTTAGCGCAGGGAGCTAATGAAAAACTGTTTTTT.

The chain joins TRBV5-4 to TRBJ2-3; tentative D call: TRBD2 (6 bases). The CDR3 runs to 15 residues. The germline V gene encodes CDR1 SGHNT and CDR2 YYREEE (reference sequence). The V and J ends lost 6 bases and 4 bases respectively, with 18 bases between them. The CDR3 protein is CASTPGRLVSDTQYF. CDR3 nucleotides: TGTGCCAGCACCCCCGGGAGACTCGTATCAGATACGCAGTATTTT. The full variable domain, rest sourced from reference TRBV5-4 and TRBJ2-3, is ETGVTQSPTHLIKTRGQQVTLRCSSQSGHNTVSWYQQALGQGPQFIFQYYREEENGRGNFPPRFSGLQFPNYSSELNVNALELDDSALYLCASTPGRLVSDTQYFGPGTRLTVL.

This clone was recorded once. The chain recombines TRBV7-9 with TRBJ2-5; D perhaps matches TRBD2 (5 bases). The CDR3 covers 16 residues. Germline V lookup: CDR1 SEHNR, CDR2 FQNEAQ (reference sequence). Deletions cut 5 bases from V and 2 bases from J, with 18 bases between. The CDR3: CASSLLGHGDQETQYF. CDR3 bases: TGTGCCAGCAGCCTCCTAGGGCACGGGGATCAAGAGACCCAGTACTTC.

The chain carries TRBV7-8 and TRBJ2-1, with 7 bases lining up with TRBD2. In germline, CDR1 is SGHVS, CDR2 FQNEAQ. The CDR3 has 16 residues. V lost 1 base, J lost 5 bases, and 8 bases stayed unmatched. CDR3 sequence reads: CASSLVGTTTNNEQFF. DNA for the CDR3: TGTGCCAGCAGCTTAGTGGGGACTACGACCAACAATGAGCAGTTCTTC.

The V call is TRBV5-4, the J call TRBJ2-3; 8 bases match TRBD2. V gave up 2 bases and J gave up 0 bases; unmatched junction bases: 2. CDR3 length equals 15 residues. Germline CDR1 is SGHNT and CDR2 is YYREEE (reference sequence). CDR3 protein: CASSFASGSTDTQYF. DNA for the CDR3: TGTGCCAGCAGCTTCGCTAGCGGGAGCACAGATACGCAGTATTTT. The complete variable domain, with remaining parts taken from reference TRBV5-4 and TRBJ2-3, reads ETGVTQSPTHLIKTRGQQVTLRCSSQSGHNTVSWYQQALGQGPQFIFQYYREEENGRGNFPPRFSGLQFPNYSSELNVNALELDDSALYLCASSFASGSTDTQYFGPGTRLTVL.

The V and J genes are TRBV5-4 and TRBJ2-7; TRBD1 matches at 8 bases. The V gene end was trimmed by 2 bases and the J gene end by 6 bases; junction bases not matched to a gene: 7. Germline assignment: CDR1 SGHNT and CDR2 YYREEE (reference sequence). The CDR3 runs to 14 residues. CDR3 sequence (DNA): TGTGCCAGCAGCTTCACAGGGGGTGGTGGCGAGCAGTACTTC. Translation: CASSFTGGGGEQYF.

This chain uses TRBV15 with TRBJ1-1; D is ambiguous. Looked up from germline, CDR1 is LNHNV and CDR2 is YYDKDF (reference sequence). Trimming left V 1 base short and J 0 bases short, with 6 bases between. This CDR3 spans 14 amino acids. The CDR3 protein is CATSRGGMNTEAFF. The CDR3 bases are TGTGCCACCAGCAGAGGGGGAATGAACACTGAAGCTTTCTTT.

V usage is TRBV15 and J usage is TRBJ2-7; a weak D match, TRBD1 (5 bases). CDR1 LNHNV and CDR2 YYDKDF come from the germline V gene (reference sequence). V was pared by 3 bases and J by 2 bases, with 11 bases between. The CDR3 has 14 amino acids. In DNA form, the CDR3 reads TGTGCCACCAGCAGGACAGAATCCCCCTACGAGCAGTACTTC. It encodes CATSRTESPYEQYF.

The chain uses TRBV27 and TRBJ1-6; 9 bases align to TRBD1. The germline V gene has CDR1 MNHEY and CDR2 SMNVEV (reference sequence). V was pared by 5 bases and J by 11 bases, with 13 bases of the junction left unmatched. The CDR3 spans 16 residues. DNA for the CDR3: TGTGCCAGCAGTCCTTCCCCGGGACAGGGTTGGACACCCCTCCACTTT. Protein sequence: CASSPSPGQGWTPLHF.